This T cell receptor beta chain was identified during a study of blood T cell repertoires in COVID-19. Study summary: COVID-19 samples, acute and convalescent, were from the United States, Italy and Spain. The analysed material was cDNA or gDNA that came from T cells, B-cell-depleted T cells, or PBMCs.

Sequencing used immunoSEQ multiplex PCR; TCRdb keeps in-frame clones, though not all of them. This table holds about 150,000 clones, about nine tenths found once. V lost 5 bases, J lost 5 bases, and 6 bases lay in between. Per the germline V gene, CDR1 is LGHDT and CDR2 is YNNKEL (reference sequence). The CDR3 extends over 11 amino acids. The chain recombines TRBV3-1 (or the pseudogene TRBV3-2) with TRBJ2-5; D call uncertain. The source of this sequence is a man older than 75 with acute or convalescent COVID-19. The sample was peripheral blood. The CDR3 coding sequence is TGTGCCAGCAGCTCTCTCGAGACCCAGTACTTC. Its protein is CASSSLETQYF.